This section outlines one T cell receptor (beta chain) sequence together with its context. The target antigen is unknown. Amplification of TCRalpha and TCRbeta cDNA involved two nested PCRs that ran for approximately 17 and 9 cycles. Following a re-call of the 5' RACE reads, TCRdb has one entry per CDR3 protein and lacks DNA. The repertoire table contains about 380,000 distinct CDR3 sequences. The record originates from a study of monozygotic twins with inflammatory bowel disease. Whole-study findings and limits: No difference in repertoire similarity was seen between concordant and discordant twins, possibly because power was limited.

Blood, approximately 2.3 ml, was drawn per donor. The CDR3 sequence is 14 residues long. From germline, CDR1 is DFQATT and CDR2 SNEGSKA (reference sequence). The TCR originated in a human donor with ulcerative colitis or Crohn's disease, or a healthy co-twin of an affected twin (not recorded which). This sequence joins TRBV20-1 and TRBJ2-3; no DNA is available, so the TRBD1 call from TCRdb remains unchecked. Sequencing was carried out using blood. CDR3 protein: CSARPGTSGDTQYF.